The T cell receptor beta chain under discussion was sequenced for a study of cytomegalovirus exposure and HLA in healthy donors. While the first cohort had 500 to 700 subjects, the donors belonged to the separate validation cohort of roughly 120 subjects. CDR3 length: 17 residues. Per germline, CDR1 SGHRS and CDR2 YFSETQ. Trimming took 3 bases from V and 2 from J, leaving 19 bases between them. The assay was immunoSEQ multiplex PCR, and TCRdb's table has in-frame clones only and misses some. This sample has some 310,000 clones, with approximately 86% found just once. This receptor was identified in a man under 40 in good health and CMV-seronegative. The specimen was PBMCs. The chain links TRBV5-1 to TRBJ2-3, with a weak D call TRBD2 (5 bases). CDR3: CASSSQRTGKPTDTQYF. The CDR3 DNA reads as TGCGCCAGCAGCTCCCAGAGGACTGGGAAGCCCACAGATACGCAGTATTTT.